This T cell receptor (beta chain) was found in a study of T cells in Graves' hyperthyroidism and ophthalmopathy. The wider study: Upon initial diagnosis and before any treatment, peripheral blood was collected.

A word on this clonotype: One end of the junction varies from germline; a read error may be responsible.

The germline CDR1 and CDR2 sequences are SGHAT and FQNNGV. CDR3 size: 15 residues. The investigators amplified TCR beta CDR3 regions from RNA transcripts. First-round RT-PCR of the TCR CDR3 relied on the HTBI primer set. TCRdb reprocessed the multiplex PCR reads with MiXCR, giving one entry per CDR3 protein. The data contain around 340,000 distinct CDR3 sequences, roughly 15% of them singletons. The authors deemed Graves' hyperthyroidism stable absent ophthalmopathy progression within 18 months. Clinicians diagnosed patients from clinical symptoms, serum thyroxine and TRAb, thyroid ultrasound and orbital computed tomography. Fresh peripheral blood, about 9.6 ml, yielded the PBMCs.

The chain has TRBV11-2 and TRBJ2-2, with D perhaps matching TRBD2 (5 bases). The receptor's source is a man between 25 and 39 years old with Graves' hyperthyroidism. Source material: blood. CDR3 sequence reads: CASSFAAANTGERFF. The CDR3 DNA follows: TGTGCCAGTAGTTTCGCCGCGGCGAACACCGGGGAGCGGTTTTTT. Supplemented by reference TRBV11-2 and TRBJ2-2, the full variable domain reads EAGVAQSPRYKIIEKRQSVAFWCNPISGHATLYWYQQILGQGPKLLIQFQNNGVVDDSQLPKDRFSAERLKGVDSTLKIQPAKLEDSAVYLCASSFAAANTGERFFGEGSRLTVL.